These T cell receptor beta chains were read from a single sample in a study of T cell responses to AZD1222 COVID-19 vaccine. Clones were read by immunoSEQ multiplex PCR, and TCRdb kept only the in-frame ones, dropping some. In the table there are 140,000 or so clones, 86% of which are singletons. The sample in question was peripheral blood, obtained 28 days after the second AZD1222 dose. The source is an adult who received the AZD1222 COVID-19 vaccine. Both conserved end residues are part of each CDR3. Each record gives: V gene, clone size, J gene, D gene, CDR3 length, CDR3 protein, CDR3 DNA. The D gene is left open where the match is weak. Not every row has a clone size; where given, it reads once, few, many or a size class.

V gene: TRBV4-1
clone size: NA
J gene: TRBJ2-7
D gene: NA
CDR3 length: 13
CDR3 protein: CASTGLDRREQYF
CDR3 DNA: TGCGCCAGCACGGGACTGGATCGGAGAGAGCAGTACTTC

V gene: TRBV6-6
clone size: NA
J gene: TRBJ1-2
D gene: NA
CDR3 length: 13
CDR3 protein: CASSYSDSGGYTF
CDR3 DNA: TGTGCCAGCAGTTACTCGGACAGTGGTGGCTACACCTTC

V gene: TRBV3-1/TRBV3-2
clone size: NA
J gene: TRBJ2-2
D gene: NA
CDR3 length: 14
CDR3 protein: CASSQLGYTGELFF
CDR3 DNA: TGTGCCAGCAGCCAACTTGGCTACACCGGGGAGCTGTTTTTT

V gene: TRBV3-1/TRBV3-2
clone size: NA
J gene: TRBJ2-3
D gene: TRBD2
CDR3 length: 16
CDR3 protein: CASSQDWAGGEDTQYF
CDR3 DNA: TGTGCCAGCAGCCAAGATTGGGCGGGGGGAGAAGATACGCAGTATTTT

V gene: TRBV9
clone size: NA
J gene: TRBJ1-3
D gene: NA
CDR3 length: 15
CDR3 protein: CASSVRAHVGNTIYF
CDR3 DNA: TGTGCCAGCAGCGTGAGAGCCCACGTTGGAAACACCATATATTTT

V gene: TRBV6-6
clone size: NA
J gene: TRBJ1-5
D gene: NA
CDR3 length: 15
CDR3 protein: CASNQGMYGNQPQHF
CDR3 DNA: TGTGCCAGCAATCAGGGGATGTATGGCAATCAGCCCCAGCATTTT

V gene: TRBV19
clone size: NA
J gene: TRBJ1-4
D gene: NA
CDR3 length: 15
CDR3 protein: CASSILDGQPEKLFF
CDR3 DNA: TGTGCCAGTAGTATCCTTGACGGACAACCTGAAAAATTGTTTTTT

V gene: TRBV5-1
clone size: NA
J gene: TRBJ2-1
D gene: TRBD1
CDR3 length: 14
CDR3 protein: CASSNKTGVNEQFF
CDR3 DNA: TGCGCCAGCAGCAACAAGACAGGGGTTAATGAGCAGTTCTTC

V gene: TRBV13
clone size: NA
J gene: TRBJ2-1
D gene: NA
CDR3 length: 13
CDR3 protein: CASSLDSYNEQFF
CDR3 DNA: TGTGCCAGCAGCTTGGACAGTTACAATGAGCAGTTCTTC

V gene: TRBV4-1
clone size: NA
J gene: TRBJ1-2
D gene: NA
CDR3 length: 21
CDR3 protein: CASSQDGGPTRIPQANYGYTF
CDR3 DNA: TGCGCCAGCAGCCAAGATGGGGGTCCCACCCGTATACCCCAGGCTAACTATGGCTACACCTTC

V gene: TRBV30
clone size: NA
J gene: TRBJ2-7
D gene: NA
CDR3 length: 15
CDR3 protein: CALEGLGGLSYEQYF
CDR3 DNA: TGTGCCTTGGAGGGGCTCGGGGGACTTTCCTACGAGCAGTACTTC

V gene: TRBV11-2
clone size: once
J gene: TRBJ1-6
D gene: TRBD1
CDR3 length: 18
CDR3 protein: CASSLAGQGFPYNSPLHF
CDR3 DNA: TGTGCCAGCAGCTTGGCGGGACAGGGATTCCCCTATAATTCACCCCTCCACTTT

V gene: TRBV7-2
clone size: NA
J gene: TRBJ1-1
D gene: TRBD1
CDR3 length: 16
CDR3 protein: CASSLDRWTGYGEAFF
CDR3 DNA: TGTGCCAGCAGCTTAGATCGGTGGACAGGGTACGGTGAAGCTTTCTTT

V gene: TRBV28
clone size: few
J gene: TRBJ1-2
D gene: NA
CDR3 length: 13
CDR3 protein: CASSIMANYGYTF
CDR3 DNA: TGTGCCAGCAGTATAATGGCTAACTATGGCTACACCTTC

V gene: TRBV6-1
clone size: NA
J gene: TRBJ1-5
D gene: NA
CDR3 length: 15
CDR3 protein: CASSEAGVGNQPQHF
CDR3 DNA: TGTGCCAGCAGTGAAGCGGGGGTTGGCAATCAGCCCCAGCATTTT

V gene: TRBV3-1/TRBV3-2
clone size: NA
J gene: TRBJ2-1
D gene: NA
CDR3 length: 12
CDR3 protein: CASSLGGNEQFF
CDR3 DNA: TGTGCCAGCAGCCTAGGGGGCAATGAGCAGTTCTTC

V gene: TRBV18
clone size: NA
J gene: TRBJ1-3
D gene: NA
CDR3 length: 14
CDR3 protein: CASSRGDSRNTIYF
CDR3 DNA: TGTGCCAGCTCTAGGGGGGACTCCAGAAACACCATATATTTT

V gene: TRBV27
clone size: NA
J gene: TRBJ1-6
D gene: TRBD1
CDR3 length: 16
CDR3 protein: CASSLQGAGGNSPLHF
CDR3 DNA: TGTGCCAGCAGTTTACAGGGGGCTGGTGGGAATTCACCCCTCCACTTT

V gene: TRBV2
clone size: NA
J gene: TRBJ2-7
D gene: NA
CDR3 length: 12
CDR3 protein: CASRPTSWEQYF
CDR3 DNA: TGTGCCAGCAGGCCGACTAGTTGGGAGCAGTACTTC

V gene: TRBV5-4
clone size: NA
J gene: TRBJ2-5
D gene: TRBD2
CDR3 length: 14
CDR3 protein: CASSLTSAQETQYF
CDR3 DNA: TGTGCCAGCAGCTTGACTAGCGCGCAAGAGACCCAGTACTTC

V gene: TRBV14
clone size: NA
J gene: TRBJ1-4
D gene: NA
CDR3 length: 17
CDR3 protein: CASSHLFTGSLNEKLFF
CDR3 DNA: TGTGCCAGCAGCCACCTATTTACAGGGAGTCTAAATGAAAAACTGTTTTTT

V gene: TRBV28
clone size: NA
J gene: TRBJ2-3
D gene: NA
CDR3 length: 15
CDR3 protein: CASSSPGAQSDTQYF
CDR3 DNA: TGTGCCAGCAGTAGCCCAGGGGCACAATCGGATACGCAGTATTTT

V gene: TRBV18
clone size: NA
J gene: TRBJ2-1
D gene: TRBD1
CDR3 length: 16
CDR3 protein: CASSPPRGQGNNEQFF
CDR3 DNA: TGTGCCAGCTCACCACCAAGGGGACAGGGAAACAATGAGCAGTTCTTC

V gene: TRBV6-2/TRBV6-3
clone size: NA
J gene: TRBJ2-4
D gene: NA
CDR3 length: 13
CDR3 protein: CASSQGGENIQYF
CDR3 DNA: TGTGCCAGCAGTCAGGGCGGAGAGAACATTCAGTACTTC

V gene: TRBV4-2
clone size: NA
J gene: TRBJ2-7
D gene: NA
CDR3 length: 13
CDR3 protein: CASSQPDSDEQYF
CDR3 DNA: TGTGCCAGCAGCCAACCGGACTCCGACGAGCAGTACTTC

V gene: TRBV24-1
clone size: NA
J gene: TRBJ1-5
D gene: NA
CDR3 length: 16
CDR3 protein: CATSDFARHSNQPQHF
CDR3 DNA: TGTGCCACCAGTGATTTCGCCAGACATAGCAATCAGCCCCAGCATTTT

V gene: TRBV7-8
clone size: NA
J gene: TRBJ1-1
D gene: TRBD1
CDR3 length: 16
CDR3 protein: CASSLVTGGGYTEAFF
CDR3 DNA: TGTGCCAGCAGCTTAGTGACAGGGGGTGGTTACACTGAAGCTTTCTTT

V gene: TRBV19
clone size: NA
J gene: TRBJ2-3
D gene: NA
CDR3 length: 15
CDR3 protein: CASTMGGALTDTQYF
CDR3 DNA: TGTGCCAGTACCATGGGGGGGGCCCTCACAGATACGCAGTATTTT

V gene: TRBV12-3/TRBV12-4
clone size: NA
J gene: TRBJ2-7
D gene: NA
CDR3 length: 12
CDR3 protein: CASSLSPGEQYF
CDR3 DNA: TGTGCCAGCAGCCTCTCGCCGGGCGAGCAGTACTTC

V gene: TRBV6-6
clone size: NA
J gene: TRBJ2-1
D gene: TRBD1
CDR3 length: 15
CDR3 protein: CASSYQGQGRNEQFF
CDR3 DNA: TGTGCCAGCAGTTACCAGGGACAGGGAAGAAATGAGCAGTTCTTC

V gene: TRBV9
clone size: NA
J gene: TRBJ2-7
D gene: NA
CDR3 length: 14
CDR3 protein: CASSVGAGLYEQYF
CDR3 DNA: TGTGCCAGCAGCGTAGGGGCAGGGCTCTACGAGCAGTACTTC

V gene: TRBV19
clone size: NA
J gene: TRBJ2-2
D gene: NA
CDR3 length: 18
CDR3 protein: CASSMEGPAPTNTGELFF
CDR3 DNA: TGTGCCAGTAGTATGGAGGGCCCAGCCCCAACCAACACCGGGGAGCTGTTTTTT

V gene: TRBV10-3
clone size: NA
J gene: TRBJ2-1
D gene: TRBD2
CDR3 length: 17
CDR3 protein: CATAREGLFGSYNEQFF
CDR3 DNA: TGTGCCACCGCTAGGGAGGGCCTATTTGGATCCTACAATGAGCAGTTCTTC

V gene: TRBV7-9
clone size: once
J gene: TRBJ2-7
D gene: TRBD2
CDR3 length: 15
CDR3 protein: CASSSLIAGSYEQYF
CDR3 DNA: TGTGCCAGCAGCTCCCTTATAGCGGGATCCTACGAGCAGTACTTC

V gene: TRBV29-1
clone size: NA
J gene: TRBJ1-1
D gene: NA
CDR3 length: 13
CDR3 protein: CSVNRRLNTEAFF
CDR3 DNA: TGCAGCGTGAACAGGAGGTTGAACACTGAAGCTTTCTTT

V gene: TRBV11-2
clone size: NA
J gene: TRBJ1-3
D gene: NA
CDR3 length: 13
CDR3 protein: CASSLVPGNTIYF
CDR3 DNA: TGTGCCAGCAGCTTAGTCCCCGGAAACACCATATATTTT

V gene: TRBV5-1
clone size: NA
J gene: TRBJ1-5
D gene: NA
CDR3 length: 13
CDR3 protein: CASSPWTDQPQHF
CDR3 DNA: TGCGCCAGCAGCCCGTGGACAGATCAGCCCCAGCATTTT

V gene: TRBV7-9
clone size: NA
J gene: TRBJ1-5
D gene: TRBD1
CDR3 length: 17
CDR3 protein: CASSPYRGPDSNQPQHF
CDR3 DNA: TGTGCCAGCAGCCCCTACAGGGGGCCGGATAGCAATCAGCCCCAGCATTTT

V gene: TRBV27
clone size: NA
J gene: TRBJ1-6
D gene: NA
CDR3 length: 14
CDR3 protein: CASSQIIADSPLHF
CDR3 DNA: TGTGCCAGCAGTCAAATTATTGCGGATTCACCCCTCCACTTT

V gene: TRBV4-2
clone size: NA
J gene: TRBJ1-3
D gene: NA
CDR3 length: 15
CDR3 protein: CASSPQGNPGNTIYF
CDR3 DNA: TGTGCCAGCAGCCCCCAGGGGAACCCTGGAAACACCATATATTTT

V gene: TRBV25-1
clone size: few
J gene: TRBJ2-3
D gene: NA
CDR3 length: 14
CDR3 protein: CASGSEIYTDTQYF
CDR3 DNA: TGTGCTTCAGGGTCGGAGATTTACACAGATACGCAGTATTTT

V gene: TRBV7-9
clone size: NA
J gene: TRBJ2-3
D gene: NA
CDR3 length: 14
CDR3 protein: CASSLDDFTDTQYF
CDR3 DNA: TGTGCCAGCAGCTTAGATGACTTCACAGATACGCAGTATTTT

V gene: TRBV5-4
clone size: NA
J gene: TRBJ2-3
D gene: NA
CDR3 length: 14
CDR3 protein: CASSSGRSTDTQYF
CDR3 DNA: TGTGCCAGCAGCTCGGGAAGGAGCACAGATACGCAGTATTTT

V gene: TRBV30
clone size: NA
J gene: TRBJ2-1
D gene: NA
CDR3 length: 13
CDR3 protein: CAWSGGGGNEQFF
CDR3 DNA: TGTGCCTGGAGTGGGGGAGGGGGGAATGAGCAGTTCTTC

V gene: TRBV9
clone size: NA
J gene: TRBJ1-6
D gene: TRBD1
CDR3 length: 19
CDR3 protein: CASSVPRRTGTGRYSPLHF
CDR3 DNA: TGTGCCAGCAGCGTTCCGAGACGGACCGGGACAGGGAGGTACTCACCCCTCCACTTT

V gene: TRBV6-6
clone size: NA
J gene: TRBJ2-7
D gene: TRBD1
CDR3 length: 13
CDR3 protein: CASSSDRQYEQYF
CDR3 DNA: TGTGCCAGCAGTTCGGACAGGCAATACGAGCAGTACTTC

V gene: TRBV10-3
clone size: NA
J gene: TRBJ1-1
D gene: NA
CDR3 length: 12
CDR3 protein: CAISDADTEAFF
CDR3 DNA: TGTGCCATCAGTGATGCAGACACTGAAGCTTTCTTT

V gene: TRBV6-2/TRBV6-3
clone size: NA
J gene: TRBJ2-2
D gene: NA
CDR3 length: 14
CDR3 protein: CASSYRGVVGELFF
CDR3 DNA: TGTGCCAGCAGTTACCGCGGGGTTGTCGGGGAGCTGTTTTTT

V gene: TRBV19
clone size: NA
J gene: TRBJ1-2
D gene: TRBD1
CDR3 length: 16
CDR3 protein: CASSRIPGQGAYGYTF
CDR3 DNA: TGTGCCAGTAGTCGAATACCGGGACAGGGGGCCTATGGCTACACCTTC

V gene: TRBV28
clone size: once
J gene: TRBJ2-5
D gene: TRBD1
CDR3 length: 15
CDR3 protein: CASRVYEGASETQYF
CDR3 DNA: TGTGCCAGCAGGGTATACGAGGGGGCGAGTGAGACCCAGTACTTC

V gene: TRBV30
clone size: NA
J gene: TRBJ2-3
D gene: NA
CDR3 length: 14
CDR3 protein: CAWSAPGMTDTQYF
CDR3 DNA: TGTGCCTGGAGTGCCCCAGGGATGACAGATACGCAGTATTTT

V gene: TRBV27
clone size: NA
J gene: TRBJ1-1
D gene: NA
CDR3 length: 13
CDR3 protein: CASSFLMKAEAFF
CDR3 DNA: TGTGCCAGCAGTTTTTTGATGAAGGCTGAAGCTTTCTTT

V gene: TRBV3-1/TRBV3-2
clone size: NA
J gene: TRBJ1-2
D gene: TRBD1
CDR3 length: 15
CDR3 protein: CASSHWDRGLEGYTF
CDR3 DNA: TGTGCCAGCAGCCACTGGGACAGGGGTTTAGAGGGCTACACCTTC